Detailed here is one TCR beta chain. Its antigen is undetermined. Semi-nested PCR with Nested Universal Primer A followed constant-region reverse priming of full-length variable regions. A single record per CDR3 protein comes from TCRdb applying MiXCR to the 5' RACE reads. Here the sample spans some 9,200 distinct CDR3 sequences, approximately 50% being singletons. The CDR3 contains 15 residues. After removal of 6 bases from V and 6 bases from J, the junction contained 8 bases not matched to a gene. Per the germline V gene, CDR1 is ENHRY and CDR2 is SYGVKD. General observations from the study: Greatest tumor Treg TCR overlap was with tumor naive CD4+ cells.

The sorted Tregs were CD4+CD25+CD127-/low cells. The V call is TRBV10-3, the J call TRBJ2-1, with 10 bases aligning to TRBD2. This receptor was taken from a female donor with breast cancer. The sample taken for sequencing was Tregs sorted from a lymph node. The CDR3 loop reads CAIRSSGSPPNEQFF. CDR3 DNA sequence: TGTGCCATCAGGTCTAGCGGGAGTCCCCCCAATGAGCAGTTCTTC.